This T cell receptor (beta chain) was sequenced for a study of beta chain features in type 1 diabetes. Remarks on this clone: The antigen is undetermined.

Findings of the study overall: The similarity of naive, central memory and Treg TCRB repertoires appeared greater among patients than among healthy donors. PCR might preferentially amplify shorter templates, equally in patients and controls. Type 1 diabetes patients had fewer VDJ junction insertions and more deletions. cDNA-based reads could over-represent cells with high TCR expression.

Germline V gives CDR1 KGHSH, CDR2 LQKENI. This CDR3 spans 14 amino acids. V shed 1 base and J 4 bases; nucleotides not matched to a gene: 3. The authors reverse transcribed all of the isolated RNA, so sequencing captured expressed TCRB transcripts. TCRdb keeps only in-frame clones here, not all; method: immunoSEQ multiplex PCR. The sample yields approximately 160,000 clones, roughly 9% seen once. Specimen: central memory CD4+ T cells from blood. The source of this sequence is a young woman in good health. The chain couples TRBV18 to TRBJ2-7, with 8 bases aligning to TRBD2. CDR3 sequence: CASSPQRGGYEQYF. CDR3 DNA sequence: TGTGCCAGCTCACCACAACGGGGGGGATACGAGCAGTACTTC.